The 23 T cell receptor beta chains given below trace back to one sample, sequenced in a study of early T cells in non-severe SARS-CoV-2 infection. Each CDR3 protein gets one entry after TCRdb re-called the 5' RACE reads with MiXCR. Of approximately 79,000 distinct CDR3 sequences listed, 9.5% to 15% are singletons. Sequencing used whole blood. These receptors were collected from an adult who was a healthcare worker with PCR-confirmed SARS-CoV-2 infection or an uninfected control (not recorded which).

The chain carries TRBV18 and TRBJ1-1; the D gene is possibly TRBD1 (5 bases). This CDR3 contains 13 residues. From germline, CDR1 is KGHSH and CDR2 LQKENI. Trimming stripped 3 bases from V and 5 bases from J, with 10 bases between. For the CDR3, the DNA is TGTGCCAGCTCACCTCGGCCAGGGACTGAAGCTTTCTTT. Residues: CASSPRPGTEAFF.

This clonotype occurred a few times. This chain uses TRBV7-9 with TRBJ1-1; 12 bases align to TRBD1. The CDR3 sequence is 17 residues long. Germline V gene data show CDR1 as SEHNR and CDR2 as FQNEAQ (reference sequence). The V and J ends lost 5 bases and 1 base, in that order; junction bases with no gene match: 8. The CDR3 here is CASSRGQGANENTEAFF. The CDR3 DNA follows: TGTGCCAGCAGCCGGGGACAGGGGGCAAACGAGAACACTGAAGCTTTCTTT. Based on the CDR3 plus reference TRBV7-9 and TRBJ1-1, the full variable domain is DTGVSQNPRHKITKRGQNVTFRCDPISEHNRLYWYRQTLGQGPEFLTYFQNEAQLEKSRLLSDRFSAERPKGSFSTLEIQRTEQGDSAMYLCASSRGQGANENTEAFFGQGTRLTVV.

This clonotype was counted between two and nine times. The chain carries TRBV10-3 and TRBJ2-1; 10 bases map to TRBD2. The germline V gene encodes CDR1 ENHRY and CDR2 SYGVKD. V shed 5 bases, J shed 2 bases, and the junction held 3 bases outside the gene matches. The CDR3 length is 15 residues. CDR3 nucleotide sequence: TGTGCCATCAGTTCCAGCGGGGGGGCCTACAATGAGCAGTTCTTC. Protein sequence: CAISSSGGAYNEQFF.

This chain uses TRBV11-2 with TRBJ2-3; possibly TRBD1 or TRBD2 for D (6 bases each). CDR1 and CDR2 (germline): SGHAT, FQNNGV. V gave up 4 bases and J gave up 1 base, with 21 bases separating them. This CDR3 spans 18 amino acids. DNA of the CDR3: TGTGCCAGCAGCTACGGAGGTTGGGGGGCTCTGGGCACAGATACGCAGTATTTT. This sequence encodes CASSYGGWGALGTDTQYF.

There are a few counts of this clonotype. The chain combines TRBV5-1 with TRBJ2-1; no definite D call. The V end was cut by 0 bases, the J end by 2 bases, with 24 bases between. Germline CDR1 and CDR2: SGHRS and YFSETQ. This CDR3 region has 20 residues. The CDR3: CASSLGPGLPPKVTYNEQFF. The CDR3 DNA follows: TGCGCCAGCAGCTTGGGTCCTGGGCTTCCTCCCAAAGTAACCTACAATGAGCAGTTCTTC.

This clonotype was counted many times. This chain links TRBV27 with TRBJ2-7; 7 bases map to TRBD2. This CDR3 has 15 residues. Germline trimming cut 3 bases from V and 4 bases from J; bases unmatched to any gene: 9. Germline CDR1 is MNHEY and CDR2 is SMNVEV (reference sequence). As DNA, the CDR3 is TGTGCCAGCAGTTTTACTAGCGTGCGCGGGTACGAGCAGTACTTC. It is translated as CASSFTSVRGYEQYF.

This clonotype is labeled medium-sized. The genes are TRBV9 and TRBJ2-7, with a possible D match to TRBD1 (6 bases). Germline V gene sequence: CDR1 SGDLS, CDR2 YYNGEE. The CDR3 totals 15 residues. With 5 bases removed from V and 4 bases from J, the gap between germline ends came to 19 bases. Here the CDR3 DNA reads TGTGCCAGCAGAGATACAGGGTTGGGAAGGTACGAGCAGTACTTC. It is translated as CASRDTGLGRYEQYF.

This clonotype was seen only a few times. V gene TRBV20-1 combines with J gene TRBJ2-1; no clear D. Germline values: CDR1 DFQATT, CDR2 SNEGSKA (reference sequence). This CDR3 spans 12 amino acids. Trimming cost V 1 base and J 3 bases, with 4 bases left between them. The CDR3 DNA reads as TGCAGTGCTAGAGCCCGCTACAATGAGCAGTTCTTC. This translates into CSARARYNEQFF.

This clonotype was recorded a few times. J is TRBJ2-7 and V is TRBV5-4; the match to TRBD1 covers 7 bases. The germline V gene has CDR1 SGHNT and CDR2 YYREEE (reference sequence). This CDR3 region has 15 residues. The ends lost 4 bases at V and 4 bases at J; junction bases unmatched: 11. This chain's CDR3 is CASSPNEGGKYEQYF. In DNA form, the CDR3 reads TGTGCCAGCAGCCCTAACGAAGGGGGCAAATACGAGCAGTACTTC.

This clonotype showed up many times. The genes are TRBV6-2 or TRBV6-3 and TRBJ2-5, with 7 bases aligning to TRBD1. CDR3 length: 15 residues. Losses at the gene ends were 8 bases for V and 3 bases for J; bases not matched to a gene: 12. CDR1 and CDR2 from the germline V gene are MNHEY and SVGEGT. The CDR3 sequence is CASQNTGTVKETQYF. CDR3 DNA: TGTGCCAGCCAAAACACCGGGACAGTTAAAGAGACCCAGTACTTC.

This clonotype is classed as medium-sized. The rearrangement links TRBV6-1 to TRBJ1-2, with D perhaps matching TRBD1 (5 bases). The CDR3 totals 15 residues. The germline V gene has CDR1 MNHNS and CDR2 SASEGT. V gave up 3 bases and J gave up 4 bases, with 15 bases separating them. The CDR3 DNA reads TGTGCCAGCAGTGATAGCCCCGACGGGGCCTATGGCTACACCTTC. It codes for CASSDSPDGAYGYTF.

This clonotype was picked up many times. The J gene is TRBJ2-2, the V gene TRBV7-2; D uncertain. CDR1 and CDR2 (germline): SGHTA, FQGNSA. There are 14 residues in the CDR3. V lost 0 bases and J lost 7, with 9 bases in between. CDR3 sequence: CASSLASFVGELFF. CDR3 nucleotide sequence: TGTGCCAGCAGCTTAGCGAGTTTCGTCGGGGAGCTGTTTTTT.

In its sample, this clonotype was seen a few times. The gene calls are TRBV30 and TRBJ2-3; TRBD2 is a possible D gene (7 bases). CDR1 GTSNPN and CDR2 SVGIG come from the germline V gene (reference sequence). This CDR3 is 15 amino acids long. V was shortened by 0 bases and J by 4 bases, with 14 bases between the two germline ends. Here the CDR3 reads CAWSVTGGAADTQYF. In nucleotides, the CDR3 is TGTGCCTGGAGTGTGACGGGGGGCGCCGCAGATACGCAGTATTTT.

V gene TRBV5-4 combines with J gene TRBJ1-1; no definite D call. This CDR3 comprises 14 residues. The germline V gene encodes CDR1 SGHNT and CDR2 YYREEE (reference sequence). Trimming cost V 5 bases and J 0 bases, with 11 bases left between them. The CDR3 sequence is CASSPTPMNTEAFF. DNA for the CDR3: TGTGCCAGCAGTCCGACACCGATGAACACTGAAGCTTTCTTT.

The J gene is TRBJ2-7, the V gene TRBV6-2 or TRBV6-3, with D possibly TRBD2 on 6 matching bases. Germline V gene data show CDR1 as MNHEY and CDR2 as SVGEGT. Trimming stripped 6 bases from V and 3 bases from J, with 12 bases between. The length of the CDR3 is 13 residues. The CDR3 here is CASRYGRGYEQYF. The DNA of the CDR3 is TGTGCCAGCAGATACGGGCGGGGCTACGAGCAGTACTTC.

This clonotype was observed at least ten times. The V call is TRBV21-1, the J call TRBJ1-1. TRBV21-1 is labeled a pseudogene. This CDR3 region has 14 residues. The CDR3 DNA sequence: TGTGCCAGCAGCAAAGAGGGGGAGGGGCTCGAAGCTTTCTTT. Its protein is CASSKEGEGLEAFF.

This clonotype was seen repeatedly, ten times or more. The J gene is TRBJ2-7, the V gene TRBV27, with a tentative D call TRBD2 (5 bases). Trimming took 0 bases from V and 0 from J, leaving 18 bases between them. The CDR3 has 18 residues. Germline CDR1 MNHEY, CDR2 SMNVEV (reference sequence). CDR3 sequence (DNA): TGTGCCAGCAGTTTATCCCCTACGGGGAGACCACTCTCCTACGAGCAGTACTTC. Protein sequence: CASSLSPTGRPLSYEQYF.

This clonotype was recorded at least ten times. The rearrangement joins TRBV5-1 to TRBJ1-1, with 7 positions matching TRBD1. Germline loops: CDR1 SGHRS, CDR2 YFSETQ. The CDR3 has 16 amino acids. Losses at the gene ends were 2 bases for V and 4 bases for J; bases not matched to a gene: 11. CDR3 DNA: TGCGCCAGCAGCTTAGCTTACAGGGGATCGAGCACTGAAGCTTTCTTT. It is translated as CASSLAYRGSSTEAFF.

This clonotype was detected many times. The chain combines TRBV18 with TRBJ1-1; D is unclear. The CDR3 extends over 11 amino acids. With 2 bases removed from V and 8 bases from J, the gap between germline ends came to 6 bases. Germline lookup yields CDR1 KGHSH and CDR2 LQKENI. CDR3 in amino acids: CASSPGSEAFF. The CDR3 DNA sequence: TGTGCCAGCTCACCAGGGTCGGAAGCTTTCTTT.

The chain links TRBV20-1 to TRBJ2-5; no definite D call. V lost 0 bases and J 5 bases, leaving 7 bases between the germline ends. This CDR3 spans 12 amino acids. Germline V CDR1 and CDR2: DFQATT, SNEGSKA (reference sequence). The CDR3 nucleotides are TGCAGTGCTAGAGATTGGGCGGAGACCCAGTACTTC. It encodes CSARDWAETQYF.

This chain links TRBV7-2 with TRBJ2-7, with 8 bases aligning to TRBD1. The CDR3 runs 14 residues. CDR1 and CDR2 from the germline V gene are SGHTA and FQGNSA. V was pared by 1 base and J by 4 bases, with 3 bases of the junction left unmatched. CDR3 DNA: TGTGCCAGCAGCTTAGGGACAGGGTCGTACGAGCAGTACTTC. It specifies CASSLGTGSYEQYF.

There are many counts of this clonotype. CDR3 in amino acids: CASSDTGGTDTQYF. In nucleotides, the CDR3 is TGTGCCAGCAGTGACACGGGGGGGACAGATACGCAGTATTTT. The genes are TRBV6-4 and TRBJ2-3; TRBD2 matches 8 bases. The V and J ends lost 2 bases and 3 bases, in that order; junction bases with no gene match: 1. The CDR3 covers 14 residues. The germline gives CDR1 MRHNA, CDR2 SNTAGT.

This clonotype was seen at least ten times. The rearrangement uses TRBV6-5 and TRBJ2-5; no reliable D call. V lost 0 bases to trimming and J lost 4 bases, with 9 bases between them. The CDR3 contains 14 residues. Per the germline V gene, CDR1 is MNHEY and CDR2 is SVGAGI. The CDR3 protein is CASSYSSSGETQYF. As DNA, the CDR3 is TGTGCCAGCAGTTACTCATCCAGTGGAGAGACCCAGTACTTC.